This record looks at one TCR beta chain sequence and its context. It has no known antigen specificity. No qualities accompany the bases; no much larger clone lies one base away. This sample is part of a study of T cells after somatic rescue of genetic block (dated by TCRdb to about 2020). A note on the overall study: The study assessed how robust, over the long term, a T-cell system was when the system had developed through somatic rescue of a genetic block in T-cell development.

The CDR3 measures 15 amino acids from cysteine to phenylalanine. Only CDR3 DNA remains: 45 bases, in frame from the first base. From the germline V gene, CDR1 is MDHEN and CDR2 is SYDVKM. Cut back by 8 bases and 3 bases, the V and J ends lie 17 bases apart. Libraries were prepared through the immunoSEQ multiplex PCR assay. As stored in TCRdb, this immuneACCESS dataset retains in-frame rearrangements with V and J assigned. A fraction of the clones does not appear; measured against another copy, unresolved V genes explain less than half of the discrepancy, and the remainder lacks a known reason. For this sample there are about 110,000 clones; about nine tenths appear just once. Clones ranked in the top ten supply less than 1.5% of the sample.

The chain employs TRBV28 and TRBJ1-3; D gene: possibly TRBD1, on 5 matching bases. The sample taken for sequencing was peripheral blood mononuclear cells (PBMCs). The sequence was obtained from a young woman. The CDR3 region: CASGGGAVNGNTIYF. The DNA is as follows: TGTGCCAGCGGGGGGGGTGCGGTTAATGGAAACACCATATATTTT.